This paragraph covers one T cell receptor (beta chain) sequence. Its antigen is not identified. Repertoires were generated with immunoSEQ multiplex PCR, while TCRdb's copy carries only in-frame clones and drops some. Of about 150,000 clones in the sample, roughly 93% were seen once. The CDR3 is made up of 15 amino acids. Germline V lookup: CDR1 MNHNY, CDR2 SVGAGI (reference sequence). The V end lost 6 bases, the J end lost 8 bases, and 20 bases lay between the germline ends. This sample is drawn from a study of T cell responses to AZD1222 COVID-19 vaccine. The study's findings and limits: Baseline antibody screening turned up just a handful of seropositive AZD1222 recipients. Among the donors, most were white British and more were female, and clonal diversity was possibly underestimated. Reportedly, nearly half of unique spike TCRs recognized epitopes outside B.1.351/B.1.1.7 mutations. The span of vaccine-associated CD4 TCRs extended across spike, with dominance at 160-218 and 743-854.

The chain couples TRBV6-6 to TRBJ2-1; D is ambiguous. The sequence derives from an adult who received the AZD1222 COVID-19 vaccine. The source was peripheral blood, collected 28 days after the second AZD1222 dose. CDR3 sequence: CASSRNSGTVDEQFF. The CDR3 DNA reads TGTGCCAGCAGCCGCAATTCTGGCACCGTCGATGAGCAGTTCTTC.